These 32 T cell receptor beta chains share one sample of origin, sequenced in a study of sequential checkpoint blockade in melanoma. TCRdb's table, derived via immunoSEQ multiplex PCR, lists solely in-frame clones and lacks some. The data contain more than 10,000 clones, 74% of them singletons. Treatment in this sample: randomized to nivolumab then ipilimumab (arm A) or the reverse (arm B). Sequenced material: CD8+ T cells sorted from blood (inferred from file names), taken from a patient given nivolumab and ipilimumab in sequence. The receptors derive from a human donor with melanoma.

The rearrangement uses TRBV14 and TRBJ1-1, with D uncertain. The germline V and J ends were trimmed by 0 bases and 0 bases, with 23 bases remaining between them. The CDR3 contains 20 residues. Germline lookup yields CDR1 SGHDN and CDR2 FVKESK. CDR3 DNA: TGTGCCAGCAGCCAAGATCTCTGGGGTAGGGAGAGGCACATGAACACTGAAGCTTTCTTT. The encoded protein is CASSQDLWGRERHMNTEAFF.

The gene calls are TRBV19 and TRBJ2-4, with D uncertain. The CDR3 covers 15 residues. Trimming removed 7 bases from V and 0 bases from J, with 13 bases in between. Germline lookup yields CDR1 LNHDA and CDR2 SQIVND (reference sequence). The DNA of the CDR3 is TGTGCCAGTAAACCCTGGCATCTAGCCAAAAACATTCAGTACTTC. Translating gives CASKPWHLAKNIQYF.

The chain employs TRBV9 and TRBJ2-3, with 7 bases lining up with TRBD2. The CDR3 sequence is 14 residues long. V shed 1 base, J shed 6 bases, and the junction held 5 bases outside the gene matches. Per the germline V gene, CDR1 is SGDLS and CDR2 is YYNGEE. The CDR3 DNA reads as TGTGCCAGCAGCGTACAGGGAGGGGCGGATACGCAGTATTTT. This translates into CASSVQGGADTQYF. The full variable domain, rest sourced from reference TRBV9 and TRBJ2-3, is DSGVTQTPKHLITATGQRVTLRCSPRSGDLSVYWYQQSLDQGLQFLIQYYNGEERAKGNILERFSAQQFPDLHSELNLSSLELGDSALYFCASSVQGGADTQYFGPGTRLTVL.

There are a few counts of this clone. The rearrangement uses TRBV5-4 and TRBJ2-7; maybe TRBD1 (5 bases). V lost 5 bases to trimming and J lost 4 bases, with 10 bases between them. The germline gives CDR1 SGHNT, CDR2 YYREEE (reference sequence). The CDR3 extends over 12 amino acids. The DNA for the CDR3 is TGTGCCAGCAGTCTTAGGGGTTACGAGCAGTACGTC. Residues: CASSLRGYEQYV.

The chain has TRBV7-9 and TRBJ2-5, with a weak D call TRBD2 (5 bases). The CDR3 spans 15 residues. Between the trimmed V and J ends, which lost 5 bases and 1 base, there was a span of 14 bases. Looked up from germline, CDR1 is SEHNR and CDR2 is FQNEAQ (reference sequence). For the CDR3, the DNA is TGTGCCAGCAGCCAAGATCGGGGTAGCCAAGAGACCCAGTACTTC. It specifies CASSQDRGSQETQYF.

The chain couples TRBV27 to TRBJ1-1, with D maybe TRBD1 (6 bases). The CDR3 contains 12 residues. Germline CDR1 MNHEY, CDR2 SMNVEV (reference sequence). V lost 6 bases and J lost 4, with 9 bases in between. In DNA, the CDR3 is TGTGCCAGCAGGAGGGGGGGCACTGAAGCTTTCTTT. This sequence encodes CASRRGGTEAFF.

In DNA, the CDR3 is TGTGCCAGCAGCAGTCTCAGGGTAGACTATGGCTACACCTTC. Translation gives CASSSLRVDYGYTF. The chain joins TRBV16 to TRBJ1-2, with D possibly TRBD1 on 5 matching bases. This CDR3 is built from 14 residues. Trimming left V 5 bases short and J 3 bases short, with 13 bases between. The germline gives CDR1 KGHSY, CDR2 FQNENV. Full variable domain (missing parts from reference TRBV16 and TRBJ1-2): GEEVAQTPKHLVRGEGQKAKLYCAPIKGHSYVFWYQQVLKNEFKFLISFQNENVFDETGMPKERFSAKCLPNSPCSLEIQATKLEDSAVYFCASSSLRVDYGYTFGSGTRLTVV.

The gene calls are TRBV4-3 and TRBJ2-4; 9 bases agree with TRBD1. This CDR3 spans 15 amino acids. V shed 4 bases and J 1 base; nucleotides not matched to a gene: 2. Germline CDR1 is LGHNA and CDR2 is YSLEER. CDR3 in amino acids: CASSRTGDAKNIQYF. For the CDR3, the DNA is TGCGCCAGCAGCCGGACAGGGGATGCCAAAAACATTCAGTACTTC.

Concerning this clone itself: A junction end diverges from the germline sequence, so it may reflect a read error. Other DNA sequences within the sample encode an identical CDR3. The rearrangement joins TRBV7-6 to TRBJ2-2, with 11 bases identical to TRBD1. Germline V gives CDR1 SGHVS, CDR2 FNYEAQ. The CDR3 has 18 residues. CDR3 nucleotide sequence: TGTGCCAGCAGCTTGCCGGGACAGGGGGATGTTAGCACCGGGGAACTGTTTTTT. Translation: CASSLPGQGDVSTGELFF. Full variable domain (outside the CDR3, taken from reference TRBV7-6 and TRBJ2-2): GAGVSQSPRYKVTKRGQDVALRCDPISGHVSLYWYRQALGQGPEFLTYFNYEAQQDKSGLPNDRFSAERPEGSISTLTIQRTEQRDSAMYRCASSLPGQGDVSTGELFFGEGSRLTVL.

The chain joins TRBV6-1 to TRBJ2-5, with 8 bases that match TRBD1. The germline CDR1 and CDR2 sequences are MNHNS and SASEGT. The length of the CDR3 is 14 residues. V gave up 2 bases and J gave up 4 bases; unmatched junction bases: 3. As DNA, the CDR3 is TGTGCCAGCAGTGAACTAGGACAGGGAGAGACCCAGTACTTC. It yields the protein CASSELGQGETQYF.

This chain uses TRBV27 with TRBJ1-1, with 7 bases aligning to TRBD1. Trimming cost V 2 bases and J 4 bases; bases outside gene matches: 10. The CDR3 has 16 residues. The germline gives CDR1 MNHEY, CDR2 SMNVEV (reference sequence). Written as DNA, the CDR3 is TGTGCCAGCAGTTTACGTAAGGGGGCGCGGGTCACTGAAGCTTTCTTT. It is translated as CASSLRKGARVTEAFF.

This clone was recorded only once. This chain uses TRBV7-9 with TRBJ2-2; TRBD1 aligns across 9 bases. The junction had 6 bases not matched to a gene; V was cut back by 4 bases and J by 0 bases. The CDR3 sequence is 17 residues long. Germline loops: CDR1 SEHNR, CDR2 FQNEAQ (reference sequence). The CDR3 region is CASSWIRDRANTGELFF. The CDR3 DNA sequence: TGTGCCAGCAGCTGGATCCGGGACAGGGCGAACACCGGGGAGCTGTTTTTT.

The chain is built from TRBV10-3 and TRBJ1-2, with TRBD1 matching over 11 bases. CDR1 and CDR2 from the germline V gene are ENHRY and SYGVKD. Losses at the gene ends were 2 bases for V and 7 bases for J; bases not matched to a gene: 0. CDR3 length: 13 amino acids. Here the CDR3 reads CAISEGTGGGYTF. The CDR3, as DNA: TGTGCCATCAGTGAGGGGACAGGGGGTGGCTACACCTTC.

The chain is built from TRBV19 and TRBJ1-1, with a possible D match to TRBD1 (5 bases). The V end lost 7 bases, the J end lost 1 base, and 13 bases lay between the germline ends. This CDR3 is 14 amino acids long. In germline, CDR1 is LNHDA, CDR2 SQIVND (reference sequence). The CDR3 nucleotides read TGTGCCAGTACCCAGGGTGGATGGAACACTGAAGCTTTCTTT. It translates to CASTQGGWNTEAFF.

The chain carries TRBV11-2 and TRBJ2-1; 11 nucleotides match TRBD2. Per the germline V gene, CDR1 is SGHAT and CDR2 is FQNNGV. J gave up 0 bases and V 5 bases, and 6 bases lay outside the gene matches. The CDR3 totals 17 residues. The CDR3 bases are TGTGCCAGCAGCGCAAGACTAGCGGGGAGCTCCTACAATGAGCAGTTCTTC. Protein sequence: CASSARLAGSSYNEQFF.

This clone rates as medium-sized (0.01 to 0.1%). The V and J genes are TRBV19 and TRBJ1-3; possibly TRBD1 for D (6 bases). The V and J ends lost 5 bases and 8 bases respectively, with 19 bases between them. The CDR3 consists of 15 residues. The germline V gene encodes CDR1 LNHDA and CDR2 SQIVND (reference sequence). CDR3 sequence: CASSFRQVLEDTIYF. The CDR3 bases are TGTGCCAGTAGTTTCCGACAGGTTCTAGAGGACACCATATATTTT.

The rearrangement joins TRBV5-6 to TRBJ1-1, with TRBD1 as a possible D gene (5 bases). Germline V gives CDR1 SGHDT, CDR2 YYEEEE. The CDR3 is made up of 14 amino acids. Trimming removed 0 bases from V and 4 bases from J, with 10 bases in between. The CDR3 here is CASSLEGWGTEAFF. The CDR3 DNA follows: TGTGCCAGCAGCTTGGAGGGGTGGGGCACTGAAGCTTTCTTT.

This CDR3 reads CASSKSQGVSNQPQHF. DNA for the CDR3: TGTGCCAGCAGCAAATCACAGGGGGTGAGCAATCAGCCCCAGCATTTT. The V call is TRBV21-1, the J call TRBJ1-5; the listed D gene, TRBD1, was not tested against the DNA. TRBV21-1 is marked as a pseudogene. The CDR3 totals 16 residues.

This clone was detected a few times. In DNA, the CDR3 is TGTGCCAGCAGTCAACAGGGGAACTATGGCTACACCTTC. Translated, it gives CASSQQGNYGYTF. The rearrangement links TRBV6-6 to TRBJ1-2; 7 bases map to TRBD1. With V trimmed by 5 bases and J by 2 bases, 2 bases remained unmatched. This CDR3 contains 13 residues. Per germline, CDR1 MNHNY and CDR2 SVGAGI (reference sequence).

This clone was found a few times. This rearrangement joins TRBV9 to TRBJ2-1; 7 bases are a match to TRBD2. This CDR3 has 15 residues. Germline loops: CDR1 SGDLS, CDR2 YYNGEE. Germline trimming cut 0 bases from V and 10 bases from J; bases unmatched to any gene: 10. The CDR3 sequence: CASSVGGREGSEQFF. The DNA for the CDR3 is TGTGCCAGCAGCGTAGGGGGGAGGGAGGGGAGCGAGCAGTTCTTC. Full variable domain (outside the CDR3, taken from reference TRBV9 and TRBJ2-1): DSGVTQTPKHLITATGQRVTLRCSPRSGDLSVYWYQQSLDQGLQFLIQYYNGEERAKGNILERFSAQQFPDLHSELNLSSLELGDSALYFCASSVGGREGSEQFFGPGTRLTVL.

Worth noting for this clone: The junction departs from the called germline gene at one end, perhaps through a read error. The J gene is TRBJ2-1, the V gene TRBV5-1; TRBD1 matches at 10 bases. The CDR3 totals 16 residues. Germline CDR1 SGHRS, CDR2 YFSETQ. The CDR3, as DNA: TGCGCCAGCGGCTTTTCAAAGGGACAGGGGTTAAGTGAGCAGTTCTTC. Its translation is CASGFSKGQGLSEQFF.

This chain links TRBV19 with TRBJ2-7; 7 bases line up with TRBD2. J was trimmed by 5 bases and V by 6 bases; bases with no gene match: 7. Germline V gene sequence: CDR1 LNHDA, CDR2 SQIVND (reference sequence). The CDR3 has 13 residues. In nucleotides, the CDR3 is TGTGCCAGTAGGACTAGCATCCTCGACGAGCAGTACTTC. Translated: CASRTSILDEQYF.

V is TRBV2 and J is TRBJ2-7, with D unclear. Trimming shortened V by 11 bases and J by 4 bases, and 12 bases separated the two germline ends. CDR3 length: 11 residues. Germline loops: CDR1 SNHLY, CDR2 FYNNEI. CDR3 sequence reads: CASGETYEQYF. CDR3 DNA sequence: TGTGCCTCCGGAGAGACTTACGAGCAGTACTTC.

The gene calls are TRBV29-1 and TRBJ2-2; possible D gene TRBD2, 6 bases. The CDR3 sequence is 13 residues long. Germline V gene sequence: CDR1 SQVTM, CDR2 ANQGSEA. The ends were cut back, 4 bases at V and 7 bases at J, with 13 bases in the middle. The CDR3 spells CSVGGVTVGELFF. CDR3 nucleotide sequence: TGCAGCGTTGGGGGGGTCACAGTCGGGGAGCTGTTTTTT.

The V call is TRBV9, the J call TRBJ1-5; no definite D call. The CDR3 runs 14 residues. The germline V and J ends were trimmed by 4 bases and 4 bases, with 12 bases remaining between them. CDR1 is SGDLS and CDR2 is YYNGEE in the germline V gene. Written as DNA, the CDR3 is TGTGCCAGCAGCCCCTCGGGTGGGAATCAGCCCCAGCATTTT. Its protein product is CASSPSGGNQPQHF.

The J gene is TRBJ1-1, the V gene TRBV4-3, with D tentatively TRBD1 (6 bases). This CDR3 region has 15 residues. Deletions cut 7 bases from V and 4 bases from J, with 19 bases between. The V gene's germline CDR1 is LGHNA and CDR2 YSLEER. CDR3 sequence (DNA): TGCGCCAGCACCTGGGGGGGGCGGGCCGGCACTGAAGCTTTCTTT. Its translation is CASTWGGRAGTEAFF.

CDR3: CASSLVRGAGELFF. The CDR3 DNA follows: TGTGCCAGCAGCTTGGTACGGGGGGCTGGGGAGCTGTTTTTT. This sequence joins TRBV5-6 and TRBJ2-2; D is perhaps TRBD2 (7 bases). Looked up from germline, CDR1 is SGHDT and CDR2 is YYEEEE. The CDR3 totals 14 residues. V was shortened by 0 bases and J by 8 bases, with 11 bases between the two germline ends.

This chain connects TRBV19 to TRBJ1-1, with D perhaps matching TRBD1 (6 bases). This CDR3 is built from 12 residues. With 6 bases removed from V and 5 bases from J, the gap between germline ends came to 10 bases. The V gene's germline CDR1 is LNHDA and CDR2 SQIVND (reference sequence). In DNA, the CDR3 is TGTGCCAGTAGAAACAGGGATACTGAAGCTTTCTTT. Encoded protein: CASRNRDTEAFF.

The chain recombines TRBV9 with TRBJ1-2; 7 positions agree with TRBD1. V dropped 6 bases and J dropped 4; count of bases not matched to a gene: 3. This CDR3 comprises 12 residues. CDR1 and CDR2 (germline): SGDLS, YYNGEE. For the CDR3, the DNA is TGTGCCAGCACCGGGACAGCCTATGGCTACACCTTC. It yields the protein CASTGTAYGYTF.

The J gene is TRBJ2-3, the V gene TRBV7-6; unclear D gene. V lost 5 bases, J lost 0 bases, and 12 bases lay in between. The V gene's germline CDR1 is SGHVS and CDR2 FNYEAQ. The CDR3 runs 15 residues. Here the CDR3 DNA reads TGTGCCAGCAGCGCCGGAGAGCCTAGCACAGATACGCAGTATTTT. This translates into CASSAGEPSTDTQYF. Full variable domain (rest looked up from reference TRBV7-6 and TRBJ2-3): GAGVSQSPRYKVTKRGQDVALRCDPISGHVSLYWYRQALGQGPEFLTYFNYEAQQDKSGLPNDRFSAERPEGSISTLTIQRTEQRDSAMYRCASSAGEPSTDTQYFGPGTRLTVL.

The J gene is TRBJ1-4, the V gene TRBV5-6; 9 bases agree with TRBD1. The CDR3 totals 14 residues. With 3 bases clipped from V and 10 bases from J, the junction kept 7 bases outside the gene matches. Per germline, CDR1 SGHDT and CDR2 YYEEEE. The CDR3 nucleotides are TGTGCCAGCAGCTGGGGACAGGGCCTGGGAAAACTGTTTTTT. Its protein is CASSWGQGLGKLFF.

This chain joins TRBV4-1 and TRBJ2-7; maybe TRBD2 (6 bases). The CDR3 has 13 residues. Trimming cost V 5 bases and J 5 bases, with 13 bases left between them. Per the germline V gene, CDR1 is MGHRA and CDR2 is YSYEKL. The CDR3 spells CASSSLEGHEQYF. CDR3 sequence (DNA): TGCGCCAGCAGCAGCCTGGAGGGCCACGAGCAGTACTTC.